This TCR beta chain derives from a study of shared clonotypes between healthy human individuals. As defined, naive CD8 cells were CD45RO-negative and positively selected for CCR7, with terminally differentiated effector memory CD45RA+ cells excluded. Participating donors were healthy, HIV-negative adults free of recent acute infections or vaccinations. The ends were cut back, 5 bases at V and 4 bases at J, with 16 bases in the middle. Germline loops: CDR1 MNHEY, CDR2 SMNVEV (reference sequence). The CDR3 covers 15 residues. The repertoire was sequenced with immunoSEQ multiplex PCR; TCRdb's copy has only in-frame clones and lacks some. The sample lists under 700,000 clones; approximately 96% were seen once.

The source is a woman under 40 in good health. The V gene is TRBV27, the J gene TRBJ2-3; D gene uncertain. Sequenced sample: naive CD8+ T cells sorted from blood. Here the CDR3 DNA reads TGTGCCAGCAGTACCTCTTACCCGAAAGCAGATACGCAGTATTTT. Protein product: CASSTSYPKADTQYF.